The 27 T cell receptor beta chains given below trace back to one sample, sequenced in a study of blood T cell repertoires in COVID-19. Only in-frame clones appear in the TCRdb table, and some are missing; sequencing was by immunoSEQ multiplex PCR. The sample includes approximately 23,000 clones, 85% to 90% of them seen just once. The sample consisted of peripheral blood. The receptors derive from an elderly woman with active COVID-19.

The gene calls are TRBV9 and TRBJ1-5; a weak D match, TRBD1 (5 bases). This CDR3 contains 15 residues. Germline V lookup: CDR1 SGDLS, CDR2 YYNGEE. Trimming pared 5 bases from V and 4 bases from J, leaving 16 bases between. DNA of the CDR3: TGTGCCAGCAGTGCAGGGACTGTAGGGAATCAGCCCCAGCATTTT. Residues: CASSAGTVGNQPQHF.

This clone rates as large. This chain connects TRBV10-3 to TRBJ1-1; the D gene is possibly TRBD1 (5 bases). Trimming took off 3 bases at V and 0 bases at J, with 20 bases between the two ends. CDR1 and CDR2 (germline): ENHRY, SYGVKD. The CDR3 covers 18 residues. CDR3 protein: CAISDGGVATTLNTEAFF. The CDR3 DNA is TGTGCCATCAGTGACGGAGGGGTGGCAACAACCTTGAACACTGAAGCTTTCTTT.

This clone was counted a single time. V and J are TRBV5-1 and TRBJ2-1; no clear D gene. V was shortened by 0 bases and J by 0 bases, with 10 bases between the two germline ends. The V gene's germline CDR1 is SGHRS and CDR2 YFSETQ. The CDR3 is 16 amino acids. The CDR3 spells CASSLGPESSYNEQFF. For the CDR3, the DNA is TGCGCCAGCAGCTTGGGGCCAGAAAGCTCCTACAATGAGCAGTTCTTC.

The V gene is TRBV5-1, the J gene TRBJ2-6, with D possibly being TRBD1 (5 bases). Trimming took 0 bases from V and 6 from J, leaving 19 bases between them. The CDR3 totals 18 residues. Per germline, CDR1 SGHRS and CDR2 YFSETQ. CDR3 nucleotides: TGCGCCAGCAGCTTGGTCGGCACAGGCCTCCCCCAGGCCAACGTCCTGACTTTC. Protein: CASSLVGTGLPQANVLTF.

In this sample, this clone turned up a few times. The chain combines TRBV7-3 with TRBJ1-2; weak D call: TRBD1 (5 bases). There are 14 residues in the CDR3. Trimming took off 4 bases at V and 8 bases at J, with 17 bases between the two ends. Germline V lookup: CDR1 SGHTA, CDR2 FQGTGA. The CDR3 DNA follows: TGTGCCAGCAGCTCAAACCAGGGAGCGGGGGGCTACACCTTC. This gives the protein CASSSNQGAGGYTF.

The CDR3 sequence: CASSLGSLSYEQYF. CDR3 sequence (DNA): TGCGCCAGCAGCTTGGGTAGCTTATCCTACGAGCAGTACTTC. The chain carries TRBV5-1 and TRBJ2-7; D is uncertain. The germline V gene has CDR1 SGHRS and CDR2 YFSETQ. The CDR3 consists of 14 residues. Trimming cost V 0 bases and J 1 base, with 8 bases left between them.

This rearrangement joins TRBV19 to TRBJ2-7; TRBD2 is a possible D gene (6 bases). With 1 base removed from V and 4 bases from J, the gap between germline ends came to 17 bases. The CDR3 spans 16 residues. Per germline, CDR1 LNHDA and CDR2 SQIVND (reference sequence). CDR3 nucleotides: TGTGCCAGTAGTATAGCTCGGGGGACGACGATGTACGAGCAGTACTTC. It specifies CASSIARGTTMYEQYF.

This chain links TRBV19 with TRBJ1-2; possible D gene TRBD1, 6 bases. The CDR3 is 15 residues long. With 3 bases removed from V and 2 bases from J, the gap between germline ends came to 13 bases. The V gene's germline CDR1 is LNHDA and CDR2 SQIVND (reference sequence). The CDR3 sequence: CASSINRERNYGYTF. The CDR3 DNA reads TGTGCCAGTAGTATTAACAGGGAAAGGAACTATGGCTACACCTTC.

This chain links TRBV7-2 with TRBJ2-3; TRBD2 might be the D (7 bases). Per the germline V gene, CDR1 is SGHTA and CDR2 is FQGNSA. V was trimmed by 5 bases and J by 5 bases, leaving 17 bases between them. The CDR3 consists of 15 residues. CDR3: CASSLGGLRGDTQYF. The CDR3 region has the DNA TGTGCCAGCAGCCTAGGGGGACTAAGGGGAGATACGCAGTATTTT.

This clone was seen only once. The CDR3 reads CASSVGSGGELFF. DNA for the CDR3: TGTGCCAGCAGCGTAGGGAGCGGGGGCGAGCTGTTTTTT. The chain is built from TRBV9 and TRBJ2-2; 8 nucleotides match TRBD2. The length of the CDR3 is 13 residues. J gave up 11 bases and V 0 bases, and 3 bases lay outside the gene matches. From germline, CDR1 is SGDLS and CDR2 YYNGEE.

The V and J genes are TRBV5-1 and TRBJ2-3, with 10 nucleotides matching TRBD2. CDR3 length: 22 residues. The germline gives CDR1 SGHRS, CDR2 YFSETQ. Trimming removed 0 bases from V and 2 bases from J; junction bases left unmatched: 21. The CDR3 DNA reads as TGCGCCAGCAGCTTGGTTGTGGGCAGGGGGCCCCTTCTAGCGGGAGACACAGATACGCAGTATTTT. Protein: CASSLVVGRGPLLAGDTDTQYF.

Comments on this clone: One end of the junction is discordant with germline, which a read error may explain. The chain recombines TRBV7-7 with TRBJ2-7; maybe TRBD2 (6 bases). Germline V lookup: CDR1 SSHAT, CDR2 FNYEAQ (reference sequence). This CDR3 region has 13 residues. The CDR3 DNA follows: TGTGCTAGCAGCTCAACATACGGGGGCGAGCAGTACTTC. Its protein product is CASSSTYGGEQYF.

In this sample, this clone turned up once. The chain carries TRBV4-2 and TRBJ2-1; 14 bases are shared with TRBD2. This CDR3 is 18 amino acids long. The germline V gene has CDR1 LGHNA and CDR2 YNFKEQ. Losses at the gene ends were 1 base for V and 3 bases for J; bases not matched to a gene: 5. This CDR3 reads CASSQGGLAGDFYNEQFF. The CDR3, as DNA: TGTGCCAGCAGCCAAGGGGGACTAGCGGGGGACTTCTACAATGAGCAGTTCTTC.

The chain is built from TRBV21-1 and TRBJ2-7; the table's D call of TRBD2 was not tested on the DNA. TRBV21-1 is recorded as a pseudogene. The CDR3 is 15 residues long. The chain's CDR3 is CASDNRGAGGYEQYF. For the CDR3, the DNA is TGTGCCAGCGATAACCGTGGGGCCGGGGGTTACGAGCAGTACTTC.

This chain uses TRBV7-2 with TRBJ1-3; D is ambiguous. With 6 bases removed from V and 1 base from J, the gap between germline ends came to 10 bases. This CDR3 has 14 amino acids. CDR1 and CDR2 from the germline V gene are SGHTA and FQGNSA. CDR3 sequence (DNA): TGTGCCAGCAGATCACAGACGTCTGGAAACACCATATATTTT. Protein product: CASRSQTSGNTIYF. The entire variable domain, with the rest obtained from reference TRBV7-2 and TRBJ1-3, is as follows: GAGVSQSPSNKVTEKGKDVELRCDPISGHTALYWYRQSLGQGLEFLIYFQGNSAPDKSGLPSDRFSAERTGGSVSTLTIQRTQQEDSAVYLCASRSQTSGNTIYFGEGSWLTVV.

The CDR3: CASSYSSGYNEQFF. Written as DNA, the CDR3 is TGTGCCAGCAGTTACTCGAGCGGCTACAATGAGCAGTTCTTC. The chain is built from TRBV6-6 and TRBJ2-1; TRBD2 might be the D (5 bases). Germline V gene data show CDR1 as MNHNY and CDR2 as SVGAGI (reference sequence). The CDR3 consists of 14 residues. V lost 0 bases to trimming and J lost 3 bases, with 6 bases between them.

This chain links TRBV13 with TRBJ1-1, with D uncertain. Germline V lookup: CDR1 PRHDT, CDR2 FYEKMQ (reference sequence). With 5 bases removed from V and 5 bases from J, the gap between germline ends came to 15 bases. This CDR3 is built from 14 residues. The CDR3 DNA reads as TGTGCCAGCAGCCGTGCGGAGCTGCGGACTGAAGCTTTCTTT. This gives the protein CASSRAELRTEAFF. The full variable domain, rest sourced from reference TRBV13 and TRBJ1-1, is AAGVIQSPRHLIKEKRETATLKCYPIPRHDTVYWYQQGPGQDPQFLISFYEKMQSDKGSIPDRFSAQQFSDYHSELNMSSLELGDSALYFCASSRAELRTEAFFGQGTRLTVV.

The chain couples TRBV6-5 to TRBJ2-1; 11 nucleotides align to TRBD2. Germline V gene lookup returns CDR1 MNHEY and CDR2 SVGAGI. The CDR3 contains 15 residues. Trimming cost V 6 bases and J 4 bases; bases outside gene matches: 5. This CDR3 reads CASRDSGGAYNEQFF. The CDR3 DNA reads as TGTGCCAGCAGGGATAGCGGGGGGGCATACAATGAGCAGTTCTTC.

V gene TRBV2 combines with J gene TRBJ2-2, with TRBD1 identical over 9 bases. This CDR3 has 14 amino acids. J lost 4 bases, V lost 7 bases, and 4 bases had no gene match. Germline V gives CDR1 SNHLY, CDR2 FYNNEI. Here the CDR3 reads CASTGQGTTGELFF. In DNA form, the CDR3 reads TGTGCCAGCACGGGACAGGGTACCACCGGGGAGCTGTTTTTT.

The V call is TRBV10-3, the J call TRBJ1-5; D unresolved. Trimming removed 6 bases from V and 0 bases from J, with 6 bases in between. Germline V gives CDR1 ENHRY, CDR2 SYGVKD. This CDR3 is built from 13 residues. This CDR3 reads CAIRTDSNQPQHF. DNA of the CDR3: TGTGCCATCAGAACAGATAGCAATCAGCCCCAGCATTTT.

This chain links TRBV5-6 with TRBJ2-7; 9 positions match TRBD1. CDR1 and CDR2 from the germline V gene are SGHDT and YYEEEE. Germline trimming cut 4 bases from V and 1 base from J; bases unmatched to any gene: 3. The CDR3 loop spans 14 amino acids. CDR3 bases: TGTGCCAGCAGCGCGGGACAGGGTTCCTACGAGCAGTACTTC. Residues: CASSAGQGSYEQYF.

V usage is TRBV6-2 or TRBV6-3 and J usage is TRBJ1-3, with D perhaps TRBD1 (6 bases). Germline V lookup: CDR1 MNHEY, CDR2 SVGEGT. The CDR3 consists of 16 residues. V was pared by 5 bases and J by 4 bases, with 18 bases between. CDR3 loop: CASSSSGTPRGNTIYF. Here the CDR3 DNA reads TGTGCCAGCAGTAGCTCCGGGACACCAAGAGGAAACACCATATATTTT.

This chain uses TRBV13 with TRBJ2-3, with TRBD2 matching over 10 bases. V shed 2 bases and J 3 bases; nucleotides not matched to a gene: 8. The CDR3 is made up of 17 amino acids. CDR1 PRHDT and CDR2 FYEKMQ come from the germline V gene (reference sequence). The CDR3 protein is CASSLTSGGAWTDTQYF. Written as DNA, the CDR3 is TGTGCCAGCAGCTTAACCAGCGGGGGGGCCTGGACAGATACGCAGTATTTT.

The rearrangement joins TRBV6-2 or TRBV6-3 to TRBJ2-1; D is perhaps TRBD2 (5 bases). The CDR3 runs to 15 residues. V lost 7 bases, J lost 1 base, and 14 bases lay in between. Germline V gene data show CDR1 as MNHEY and CDR2 as SVGEGT. The DNA for the CDR3 is TGTGCCAGCACCCCTACTAGGTGGTCCTACAATGAGCAGTTCTTC. Amino acids: CASTPTRWSYNEQFF.

This chain joins TRBV5-1 and TRBJ2-7; TRBD1 matches 7 bases. V lost 0 bases and J lost 0; bases outside the gene matches: 3. Germline loops: CDR1 SGHRS, CDR2 YFSETQ. The CDR3 sequence is 15 residues long. The CDR3 DNA sequence: TGCGCCAGCAGCTTGGGGGGGACAGCCTCCTACGAGCAGTACTTC. This gives the protein CASSLGGTASYEQYF.

There are a few counts of this clone. The chain employs TRBV3-1 (or the pseudogene TRBV3-2) and TRBJ2-7; D gene unclear. V lost 1 base to trimming and J lost 1 base, with 2 bases between them. This CDR3 has 12 residues. CDR1 is LGHDT, CDR2 YNNKEL, per germline (reference sequence). Here the CDR3 reads CASSQASYEQYF. CDR3 nucleotide sequence: TGTGCCAGCAGCCAAGCTTCCTACGAGCAGTACTTC.

The chain employs TRBV20-1 and TRBJ2-7; maybe TRBD1 (6 bases). Germline-derived CDR1 and CDR2 are DFQATT and SNEGSKA (reference sequence). The CDR3 runs 11 residues. Trimming stripped 5 bases from V and 5 bases from J, with 10 bases between. CDR3 protein: CSAQQGNEQYF. DNA for the CDR3: TGCAGTGCTCAACAGGGTAACGAGCAGTACTTC.